Shown below are 13 T cell receptor beta chains from a single sample sequenced in a study of PD-1 blockade in classical Hodgkin lymphoma. The time point here: cycle 4 day 1 (C4D1), after 5 to 7 weeks of nivolumab. The patients all showed relapse after autologous stem cell transplantation, while their brentuximab vedotin exposure varied. Through magnetic negative selection, CD8+ T cells were separated from PBMCs that had been thawed. Clones were read by immunoSEQ multiplex PCR, and TCRdb kept only the in-frame ones, dropping some. The profile shows 15,000 or so clones, under 90% of them singletons. The sample here was CD8+ T cells from blood, taken before the fourth cycle of nivolumab. These receptors came from a human donor with classical Hodgkin lymphoma.

The DNA for the CDR3 is TGTGCCAGCAGTTCCCCCGTTAACACTGAAGCTTTCTTT. Its translation is CASSSPVNTEAFF. V and J are TRBV28 and TRBJ1-1; D ambiguous. The CDR3 runs 13 residues. Trimming took 4 bases from V and 2 from J, leaving 8 bases between them. The germline CDR1 and CDR2 sequences are MDHEN and SYDVKM.

The chain carries TRBV7-9 and TRBJ2-5; possibly TRBD2 for D (6 bases). V was clipped by 1 base and J by 2 bases, with 14 bases between them. Germline CDR1 and CDR2: SEHNR and FQNEAQ (reference sequence). The CDR3 consists of 16 residues. The CDR3 DNA reads TGTGCCAGCAGCTTAGTGGGGGTCGGGGGTCAAGAGACCCAGTACTTC. Translated: CASSLVGVGGQETQYF.

V and J are TRBV9 and TRBJ2-3, with 7 positions matching TRBD1. The CDR3 spans 18 residues. V was pared by 3 bases and J by 2 bases, with 15 bases of the junction left unmatched. From germline, CDR1 is SGDLS and CDR2 YYNGEE. CDR3 amino acids: CASSAMLAWGQNTDTQYF. CDR3 bases: TGTGCCAGCAGCGCGATGCTAGCCTGGGGACAGAACACAGATACGCAGTATTTT.

The genes are TRBV10-3 and TRBJ2-5, with TRBD2 as a possible D gene (5 bases). V lost 10 bases and J 2 bases, leaving 14 bases between the germline ends. This CDR3 comprises 13 residues. Germline CDR1 reads ENHRY; CDR2 reads SYGVKD. The CDR3 DNA reads TGTGCCACCACTCGGGGTTTTCAAGAGACCCAGTACTTC. This codes for CATTRGFQETQYF.

The J gene is TRBJ1-5, the V gene TRBV7-2, with D possibly being TRBD1 (5 bases). The germline gives CDR1 SGHTA, CDR2 FQGNSA. V shed 0 bases and J shed 4 bases, with 31 bases lying between them. This CDR3 is built from 22 residues. In DNA, the CDR3 is TGTGCCAGCAGCTTAGCGTTAGTCAGGGACGTTACGACTGGGGCATCAAATCAGCCCCAGCATTTT. Amino acid sequence: CASSLALVRDVTTGASNQPQHF.

The chain links TRBV27 to TRBJ2-1; no clear D gene. This CDR3 spans 16 amino acids. V shed 7 bases and J shed 0 bases, with 16 bases lying between them. Germline CDR1 reads MNHEY; CDR2 reads SMNVEV (reference sequence). The DNA of the CDR3 is TGTGCCAGCACCTACATAGGGCCTAGCTCCTACAATGAGCAGTTCTTC. Protein: CASTYIGPSSYNEQFF.

The V gene is TRBV19, the J gene TRBJ2-1; 12 bases are a match to TRBD1. The CDR3 runs 14 residues. Germline lookup yields CDR1 LNHDA and CDR2 SQIVND (reference sequence). Trimming at V came to 8 bases and at J to 7 bases, leaving 6 bases not matched to a gene. The CDR3 region is CASWDRGRFNEQFF. In DNA, the CDR3 is TGTGCCAGTTGGGACAGGGGGCGGTTTAATGAGCAGTTCTTC. The full variable domain, its missing parts supplied by reference TRBV19 and TRBJ2-1, is DGGITQSPKYLFRKEGQNVTLSCEQNLNHDAMYWYRQDPGQGLRLIYYSQIVNDFQKGDIAEGYSVSREKKESFPLTVTSAQKNPTAFYLCASWDRGRFNEQFFGPGTRLTVL.

This clone is classed as medium-sized (0.01 to 0.1%). The rearrangement joins TRBV25-1 to TRBJ2-5; 9 bases match TRBD1. This CDR3 has 14 amino acids. V lost 2 bases to trimming and J lost 4 bases; unmatched junction nucleotides: 2. Germline CDR1 is MGHDK and CDR2 is SYGVNS. In DNA form, the CDR3 reads TGTGCCAGCAGTGAACTGGGACAGGGAGAGACCCAGTACTTC. Translated, it gives CASSELGQGETQYF.

This clone was detected a few times. The V and J genes are TRBV28 and TRBJ1-4; D gene uncertain. The CDR3 is 16 amino acids. V was clipped by 2 bases and J by 2 bases, with 12 bases between them. The germline CDR1 and CDR2 sequences are MDHEN and SYDVKM. The CDR3 bases are TGTGCCAGCAGTTTAGAGGTTTGGGGTACTAATGAAAAACTGTTTTTT. As protein: CASSLEVWGTNEKLFF. Full variable domain (remainder filled in from reference TRBV28 and TRBJ1-4): DVKVTQSSRYLVKRTGEKVFLECVQDMDHENMFWYRQDPGLGLRLIYFSYDVKMKEKGDIPEGYSVSREKKERFSLILESASTNQTSMYLCASSLEVWGTNEKLFFGSGTQLSVL.

This rearrangement joins TRBV28 to TRBJ1-1; a possible D gene is TRBD1 (6 bases). Trimming took off 6 bases at V and 5 bases at J, with 16 bases between the two ends. The CDR3 has 14 amino acids. Germline V gives CDR1 MDHEN, CDR2 SYDVKM. The CDR3 nucleotides are TGTGCCAGCAGCCGATCAGGGGAAGCGACTGAAGCTTTCTTT. It codes for CASSRSGEATEAFF.

The V call is TRBV2, the J call TRBJ1-2, with D maybe TRBD1 (6 bases). The CDR3 covers 15 residues. Germline V gene data show CDR1 as SNHLY and CDR2 as FYNNEI. Trimming took 5 bases from V and 5 from J, leaving 18 bases between them. The CDR3 protein is CASSLAGEVSYGYTF. CDR3 coding DNA: TGTGCCAGCAGTCTAGCAGGGGAAGTGTCGTATGGCTACACCTTC.

The chain joins TRBV7-8 to TRBJ2-7, with D possibly matching TRBD1 (6 bases). V dropped 3 bases and J dropped 7 bases, with 13 bases sitting between them. The CDR3 is made up of 13 amino acids. Germline V gene sequence: CDR1 SGHVS, CDR2 FQNEAQ. The CDR3 spells CASSFTGLGEQYF. CDR3 nucleotides: TGTGCCAGCAGCTTTACAGGGTTGGGGGAGCAGTACTTC.

The V gene is TRBV23-1, the J gene TRBJ2-7; TRBD1 matches at 8 bases. TRBV23-1 is given ORF status, its function remaining uncertain. The CDR3 has 16 amino acids. V trimming: 1 base; J trimming: 0 bases; junction bases outside the gene matches: 5. The DNA for the CDR3 is TGCGCCAGCAGTCAATGCCGGGACAGGCGCTCCTACGAGCAGTACTTC. Translation gives CASSQCRDRRSYEQYF.